One and the same sample provided the 28 T cell receptor beta chains below, sequenced in a study of blood T cell repertoires in COVID-19. Clones were read by immunoSEQ multiplex PCR, and TCRdb kept only the in-frame ones, dropping some. The sample has 100,000 to 150,000 clones, approximately 83% seen once; the top ten hold 27%. The source material was peripheral blood. The receptors were sampled from a woman aged 80 or over with acute or convalescent COVID-19.

This chain links TRBV24-1 with TRBJ1-6, with a tentative D call TRBD1 (6 bases). V lost 11 bases and J lost 5, with 15 bases in between. The CDR3 extends over 14 amino acids. The germline CDR1 and CDR2 sequences are KGHDR and SFDVKD. CDR3 sequence: CAIEDRKDNSPLHF. For the CDR3, the DNA is TGTGCCATCGAAGACAGGAAAGATAATTCACCCCTCCACTTT.

The CDR3 DNA reads as TGTGCCAGCAGCGGCCGCGCGGGGGACGCCGGGGAGCTGTTTTTT. This encodes CASSGRAGDAGELFF. The chain carries TRBV7-9 and TRBJ2-2, with TRBD2 matching 7 bases. Germline V gene data show CDR1 as SEHNR and CDR2 as FQNEAQ (reference sequence). CDR3 length equals 15 residues. The J segment lost 6 bases and the V segment lost 5 bases, leaving 9 bases of the junction unmatched.

The genes are TRBV4-1 and TRBJ1-4; D perhaps matches TRBD1 (5 bases). Between the trimmed V and J ends, which lost 3 bases and 5 bases, there was a span of 19 bases. CDR1 and CDR2 from the germline V gene are MGHRA and YSYEKL. This CDR3 comprises 17 residues. For the CDR3, the DNA is TGCGCCAGCAGCCATCCTGAGGCGGGACCATTAAATGAAAAACTGTTTTTT. As protein: CASSHPEAGPLNEKLFF.

The chain combines TRBV7-2 with TRBJ1-1; D gene ambiguous. The ends were cut back, 1 base at V and 10 bases at J, with 16 bases in the middle. This CDR3 is 14 amino acids long. Germline loops: CDR1 SGHTA, CDR2 FQGNSA. In DNA, the CDR3 is TGTGCCAGCAGCTTAGGACTAATTTTATTCGGAGCTTTCTTT. This sequence encodes CASSLGLILFGAFF.

This rearrangement joins TRBV5-4 to TRBJ2-3, with D perhaps matching TRBD1 (5 bases). This CDR3 is built from 16 residues. V lost 1 base and J 0 bases, leaving 12 bases between the germline ends. The germline CDR1 and CDR2 sequences are SGHNT and YYREEE (reference sequence). CDR3 sequence: CASSLRGLDSTDTQYF. In DNA form, the CDR3 reads TGTGCCAGCAGCTTGAGGGGTCTAGATAGCACAGATACGCAGTATTTT. Using reference TRBV5-4 and TRBJ2-3 for the parts outside the CDR3, the full variable domain is ETGVTQSPTHLIKTRGQQVTLRCSSQSGHNTVSWYQQALGQGPQFIFQYYREEENGRGNFPPRFSGLQFPNYSSELNVNALELDDSALYLCASSLRGLDSTDTQYFGPGTRLTVL.

This chain links TRBV7-3 with TRBJ1-5; D unresolved. The V gene's germline CDR1 is SGHTA and CDR2 FQGTGA. V dropped 2 bases and J dropped 4 bases, with 6 bases sitting between them. This CDR3 contains 13 residues. The DNA of the CDR3 is TGTGCCAGCAGCTTAGGGCAGAATCAGCCCCAGCATTTT. Amino acid sequence: CASSLGQNQPQHF.

The chain carries TRBV6-5 and TRBJ2-5, with 10 bases that match TRBD2. The germline gives CDR1 MNHEY, CDR2 SVGAGI. The CDR3 is 16 amino acids. V dropped 0 bases and J dropped 4; count of bases not matched to a gene: 5. In DNA, the CDR3 is TGTGCCAGCAGTTACTCGGCTAGCGGGGGTTTAGAGACCCAGTACTTC. Amino acid sequence: CASSYSASGGLETQYF.

This clone was seen a few times. The V call is TRBV18, the J call TRBJ1-1, with D possibly matching TRBD1 (5 bases). V gave up 2 bases and J gave up 0 bases, with 13 bases separating them. The germline V gene encodes CDR1 KGHSH and CDR2 LQKENI. The CDR3 totals 16 residues. The CDR3 bases are TGTGCCAGCTCACCAAGGAGACAGTTCATGAACACTGAAGCTTTCTTT. Protein: CASSPRRQFMNTEAFF.

This clone has a single count. The rearrangement uses TRBV18 and TRBJ2-7; 10 nucleotides align to TRBD1. With V trimmed by 6 bases and J by 10 bases, 18 bases remained unmatched. Germline V CDR1 and CDR2: KGHSH, LQKENI. This CDR3 is built from 16 residues. CDR3 amino acids: CASSLSPDRGSGDQYF. The CDR3 DNA is TGTGCCAGCTCCCTTTCTCCGGACAGGGGGTCAGGAGATCAGTACTTC.

This clone showed up just once. The chain carries TRBV5-6 and TRBJ2-3; TRBD2 is a possible D gene (6 bases). The V end lost 4 bases, the J end lost 4 bases, and 13 bases lay between the germline ends. This CDR3 is 14 amino acids long. From germline, CDR1 is SGHDT and CDR2 YYEEEE. The CDR3 DNA sequence: TGTGCCAGCAGCCCGCAGGGAGGCCCAGATACGCAGTATTTT. It encodes CASSPQGGPDTQYF. The variable domain in full, with the rest retrieved from reference TRBV5-6 and TRBJ2-3, is DAGVTQSPTHLIKTRGQQVTLRCSPKSGHDTVSWYQQALGQGPQFIFQYYEEEERQRGNFPDRFSGHQFPNYSSELNVNALLLGDSALYLCASSPQGGPDTQYFGPGTRLTVL.

This clone was counted a single time. V is TRBV5-1 and J is TRBJ1-5; 7 positions agree with TRBD1. The CDR3 spans 15 residues. The trim removed 3 bases at V and 5 bases at J, leaving 8 bases unmatched. Germline values: CDR1 SGHRS, CDR2 YFSETQ. The CDR3 DNA reads as TGCGCCAGCAGCTGGGCGACAGGGTCTGATCAGCCCCAGCATTTT. Translated, it gives CASSWATGSDQPQHF.

This chain uses TRBV12-2 with TRBJ2-7; the table's D call, TRBD2, was not checked against the DNA. TRBV12-2 is an annotated pseudogene. The CDR3 runs 17 residues. The CDR3 here is CASRLAGKLAGVYEQYV. In DNA, the CDR3 is TGTGCAAGTCGCTTAGCGGGAAAACTAGCGGGTGTTTACGAGCAGTACGTC.

V and J are TRBV18 and TRBJ2-1; 11 bases match TRBD2. This CDR3 has 14 amino acids. V dropped 5 bases and J dropped 11; count of bases not matched to a gene: 8. The germline V gene has CDR1 KGHSH and CDR2 LQKENI. CDR3 bases: TGTGCCAGCTCAGCGGGACTAGCGGATGCGAAGCAGTTCTTC. Amino acid sequence: CASSAGLADAKQFF.

DNA of the CDR3: TGTGCCAGCGGTGACGGAGTCTATGGCTACACCTTC. It encodes CASGDGVYGYTF. The chain couples TRBV7-9 to TRBJ1-2, with no clear D. The CDR3 loop spans 12 amino acids. In germline, CDR1 is SEHNR, CDR2 FQNEAQ (reference sequence). Trimming took 8 bases from V and 4 from J, leaving 11 bases between them.

The V gene is TRBV6-2 or TRBV6-3, the J gene TRBJ1-2, with 9 bases that match TRBD1. The CDR3 runs to 17 residues. V lost 4 bases and J lost 7; bases outside the gene matches: 16. Germline CDR1 and CDR2: MNHEY and SVGEGT. In nucleotides, the CDR3 is TGTGCCAGCAGTTTTTTCTTCCCGGGACAGGGTTTGTCTGGCTACACCTTC. Its protein is CASSFFFPGQGLSGYTF.

This rearrangement joins TRBV27 to TRBJ1-4; D remains unclear. CDR1 is MNHEY and CDR2 is SMNVEV in the germline V gene (reference sequence). The V end was cut by 7 bases, the J end by 2 bases, with 8 bases between. The CDR3 has 13 amino acids. CDR3 nucleotide sequence: TGTGCCAGCAAGCAGGATACTAATGAAAAACTGTTTTTT. Translated: CASKQDTNEKLFF.

The V and J genes are TRBV7-2 and TRBJ1-6, with a weak D call TRBD1 (6 bases). Germline V gives CDR1 SGHTA, CDR2 FQGNSA. This CDR3 has 17 amino acids. V was shortened by 0 bases and J by 3 bases, with 12 bases between the two germline ends. The CDR3 nucleotides are TGTGCCAGCAGCTTAGCGGGGACAACCCGCTATAATTCACCCCTCCACTTT. Translated: CASSLAGTTRYNSPLHF.

This clone has only one observation. This sequence joins TRBV5-1 and TRBJ1-3; D ambiguous. Trimming cost V 4 bases and J 5 bases, with 19 bases left between them. The CDR3 length is 16 residues. Germline V CDR1 and CDR2: SGHRS, YFSETQ. CDR3 nucleotide sequence: TGCGCCAGCAGCCCACGGTCCTCCGTAGACAGAAACACCATATATTTT. Protein sequence: CASSPRSSVDRNTIYF.

The V call is TRBV6-1, the J call TRBJ1-3; D not certain. The CDR3 has 15 residues. The germline V gene encodes CDR1 MNHNS and CDR2 SASEGT. V lost 2 bases to trimming and J lost 0 bases, with 8 bases between them. DNA for the CDR3: TGTGCCAGCAGTGAATGGCGGAACTCTGGAAACACCATATATTTT. Encoded protein: CASSEWRNSGNTIYF.

The J gene is TRBJ2-1, the V gene TRBV5-1; 9 bases are a match to TRBD1. Germline CDR1 SGHRS, CDR2 YFSETQ. The CDR3 is 15 residues long. With 5 bases clipped from V and 4 bases from J, the junction kept 7 bases outside the gene matches. CDR3 residues: CASSSGTGSYNEQFF. The CDR3 bases are TGCGCCAGCAGTTCCGGGACAGGGTCTTACAATGAGCAGTTCTTC. The entire variable domain, with the rest obtained from reference TRBV5-1 and TRBJ2-1, is as follows: KAGVTQTPRYLIKTRGQQVTLSCSPISGHRSVSWYQQTPGQGLQFLFEYFSETQRNKGNFPGRFSGRQFSNSRSEMNVSTLELGDSALYLCASSSGTGSYNEQFFGPGTRLTVL.

This chain connects TRBV18 to TRBJ1-2, with 7 nucleotides matching TRBD1. The CDR3 extends over 14 amino acids. V shed 6 bases and J 4 bases; nucleotides not matched to a gene: 8. Germline CDR1 is KGHSH and CDR2 is LQKENI. In DNA form, the CDR3 reads TGTGCCAGCTCCCTCGCGGACAGGCTCTATGGCTACACCTTC. Encoded protein: CASSLADRLYGYTF.

The J gene is TRBJ1-6, the V gene TRBV6-2 or TRBV6-3; 7 bases are shared with TRBD1. The V segment lost 6 bases and the J segment 0 bases; nucleotides outside the gene matches: 14. There are 19 residues in the CDR3. CDR1 and CDR2 from the germline V gene are MNHEY and SVGEGT. The CDR3 here is CASSTLPGGLRSYNSPLHF. Here the CDR3 DNA reads TGTGCCAGCAGCACCCTACCAGGGGGACTTCGCTCCTATAATTCACCCCTCCACTTT.

The chain couples TRBV19 to TRBJ1-2; D gene uncertain. This CDR3 has 12 amino acids. CDR1 is LNHDA, CDR2 SQIVND, per germline (reference sequence). Between the trimmed V and J ends, which lost 3 bases and 6 bases, there was a span of 8 bases. The CDR3 protein is CASSIRRDGYTF. The CDR3 nucleotides read TGTGCCAGTAGTATCCGCCGGGATGGCTACACCTTC.

The gene calls are TRBV5-1 and TRBJ1-2; TRBD1 agrees at 7 bases. The CDR3 totals 15 residues. Germline V CDR1 and CDR2: SGHRS, YFSETQ. J was trimmed by 4 bases and V by 0 bases; bases with no gene match: 6. CDR3 sequence: CASSLDPGQSYGYTF. The CDR3 region has the DNA TGCGCCAGCAGCTTGGACCCGGGACAGAGCTATGGCTACACCTTC.

The chain employs TRBV5-8 and TRBJ2-7, with 10 bases identical to TRBD1. This CDR3 contains 17 residues. J gave up 3 bases and V 4 bases, and 13 bases lay outside the gene matches. The germline V gene encodes CDR1 SGHTS and CDR2 YDEGEE. The CDR3 reads CASSGGLWTGGNYEQYV. The CDR3 DNA is TGTGCCAGCAGCGGGGGGCTCTGGACAGGGGGAAACTACGAGCAGTACGTC.

This clone was counted a single time. V usage is TRBV19 and J usage is TRBJ1-1; 8 bases map to TRBD1. CDR3 length: 13 amino acids. Losses at the gene ends were 8 bases for V and 12 bases for J; bases not matched to a gene: 14. Germline lookup yields CDR1 LNHDA and CDR2 SQIVND (reference sequence). The CDR3 DNA reads as TGTGCCAGTCGAGCGCAGGGGGCGCCTAGGACTTTCTTT. Residues: CASRAQGAPRTFF.

The chain links TRBV10-3 to TRBJ1-3; no definite D call. The CDR3 extends over 12 amino acids. Trimming stripped 8 bases from V and 4 bases from J, with 9 bases between. Germline CDR1 is ENHRY and CDR2 is SYGVKD. The CDR3 spells CAIGLWGNTIYF. CDR3 in DNA: TGTGCCATCGGGCTGTGGGGAAACACCATATATTTT.

This rearrangement joins TRBV6-5 to TRBJ1-4; TRBD1 agrees at 8 bases. The CDR3 has 14 amino acids. V trimming: 8 bases; J trimming: 8 bases; junction bases outside the gene matches: 10. CDR1 and CDR2 from the germline V gene are MNHEY and SVGAGI. CDR3 sequence: CASGTGTGIEKLFF. The CDR3, as DNA: TGTGCCAGCGGGACCGGGACAGGTATCGAAAAACTGTTTTTT.